This T cell receptor (beta chain) was captured by sequencing in a study of CD8 T cells in Susac syndrome. Study in general: Clinical remission applied to roughly 8 sequenced Susac syndrome patients, and about 6 had active disease.

J gave up 1 base and V 5 bases, and 15 bases lay outside the gene matches. Germline V CDR1 and CDR2: LGHDT, YNNKEL (reference sequence). The CDR3 has 18 residues. Random hexamers were used to reverse transcribe the RNA input (about 0.45 to 1 ug). TCR beta CDR3 was amplified by immunoSEQ multiplex PCR. This amplification extended across 54 Vbeta and 13 Jbeta segments. TCRdb re-called the immunoSEQ multiplex PCR reads through MiXCR, storing one row per CDR3 protein. The sample yields roughly 190,000 distinct CDR3 sequences, 91% seen once. The clonotype originates from a human donor with Susac syndrome. The sample consisted of CD4+ T cells from PBMCs. The genes are TRBV3-1 and TRBJ2-3; TRBD2 aligns across 7 bases. The CDR3 bases are TGTGCCAGCAGCAGCCTAGGGGCCAGCGGGACCCGCACAGATACGCAGTATTTT. Protein sequence: CASSSLGASGTRTDTQYF.